This T cell receptor beta chain was sequenced for a study of cytomegalovirus exposure and HLA in healthy donors. The PCR used 60 Vbeta and 13 Jbeta primers. Some clones are missing from TCRdb's copy, which holds only in-frame ones; the method was immunoSEQ multiplex PCR. The sample lists under 200,000 clones, roughly 84% occurring once. About this clone itself: Antigen specificity is unknown.

Regarding the study as a whole: There were under 200 TCR beta chains listed as cytomegalovirus-associated.

V gave up 4 bases and J gave up 3 bases, with 10 bases separating them. The germline CDR1 and CDR2 sequences are SGHDT and YYEEEE. This CDR3 has 14 amino acids. This receptor was taken from a man in his fifties in good health and CMV-seropositive. The sample was PBMCs. The V call is TRBV5-6, the J call TRBJ2-2, with a tentative D call TRBD2 (5 bases). Written as DNA, the CDR3 is TGTGCCAGCAGCCTCGGGGTAGACACCGGGGAGCTGTTTTTT. This translates into CASSLGVDTGELFF.